Detailed here is one T cell receptor beta chain. These data are taken from a study of blood T cell repertoires in COVID-19. Overall study context: The United States, Italy and Spain were the sources of the acute and convalescent COVID-19 samples. In each case, the material was cDNA or gDNA derived from T cells, B-cell-depleted T cells, or PBMCs.

Participants in the exposed group had met a COVID-19 case in the 2 weeks before joining the study. Sequencing was performed with immunoSEQ multiplex PCR; in TCRdb, only in-frame clones are kept and a portion is missing. The table records roughly 200,000 clones, 65% to 90% of them present only once. CDR3 length equals 14 residues. Germline CDR1 reads SGHNT; CDR2 reads YENEEA. The ends were cut back, 3 bases at V and 0 bases at J, with 9 bases in the middle. Sequenced: PBMCs or T cells enriched from blood (not recorded which). This chain connects TRBV11-3 to TRBJ2-7; D may be TRBD2 (6 bases). The clonotype originates from a woman younger than 45 who had been exposed to COVID-19. As DNA, the CDR3 is TGTGCCAGCAGCTTGGAGGGTGGCTCCTACGAGCAGTACTTC. Its translation is CASSLEGGSYEQYF.